Below, 19 T cell receptor beta chains from the same sample are listed, as sequenced in a study of blood T cell repertoires in COVID-19 (dated by TCRdb to about 2020). Library prep was done by the immunoSEQ multiplex PCR assay. Entries here come from immuneACCESS through TCRdb and include only in-frame sequences with V and J called. Some clones fail to appear in such tables; in the studies checked, an unresolved V gene covers under half of the shortfall, and the cause of the remainder is unknown. In all, the sample holds just under 30,000 clones, and 80% to 90% of those were seen once. The top ten clones comprise about a tenth of the sample. Sequences were obtained from peripheral blood. These receptors all come from a human donor in a cohort sampled during active COVID-19.

The chain combines TRBV27 with TRBJ2-1; 7 positions agree with TRBD1. V shed 4 bases and J 10 bases; nucleotides not matched to a gene: 7. This CDR3 region has 13 residues. In germline, CDR1 is MNHEY, CDR2 SMNVEV (reference sequence). The CDR3 DNA reads as TGTGCCAGCAGTTCAGCGGACAGGTTGGAGCAGTTCTTC. This sequence encodes CASSSADRLEQFF.

The V call is TRBV5-5, the J call TRBJ2-5; TRBD2 matches at 8 bases. V was clipped by 2 bases and J by 5 bases; unmatched bases: 5. This CDR3 region has 14 residues. Per the germline V gene, CDR1 is SGHKS and CDR2 is YYEKEE (reference sequence). Here the CDR3 reads CASSLPGGHETQYF. In DNA, the CDR3 is TGTGCCAGCAGCTTACCGGGGGGGCACGAGACCCAGTACTTC.

A few counts support this clone. The chain couples TRBV9 to TRBJ1-5; D not resolved. Germline V CDR1 and CDR2: SGDLS, YYNGEE. This CDR3 has 15 amino acids. Deletions cut 4 bases from V and 0 bases from J, with 11 bases between. The CDR3 sequence is CASSTSGGSNQPQHF. CDR3 DNA: TGTGCCAGCAGCACTAGTGGCGGTAGCAATCAGCCCCAGCATTTT. Combining the CDR3 with reference TRBV9 and TRBJ1-5 gives the whole variable domain DSGVTQTPKHLITATGQRVTLRCSPRSGDLSVYWYQQSLDQGLQFLIQYYNGEERAKGNILERFSAQQFPDLHSELNLSSLELGDSALYFCASSTSGGSNQPQHFGDGTRLSIL.

The chain joins TRBV3-1 (or the pseudogene TRBV3-2) to TRBJ1-5, with a tentative D call TRBD1 (6 bases). Deletions cut 9 bases from V and 7 bases from J, with 13 bases between. From germline, CDR1 is LGHDT and CDR2 YNNKEL (reference sequence). This CDR3 is 12 amino acids long. Here the CDR3 reads CASETGAQPQHF. CDR3 in DNA: TGTGCCAGTGAGACAGGAGCGCAGCCCCAGCATTTT.

J is TRBJ2-7 and V is TRBV7-2; 7 bases align to TRBD1. CDR1 and CDR2 (germline): SGHTA, FQGNSA. CDR3 length equals 15 residues. Unmatched junction bases numbered 10, after V lost 2 bases and J lost 6 bases. CDR3 loop: CASSLFRTGAAEQYF. The CDR3 DNA is TGTGCCAGCAGCTTATTCCGAACAGGGGCAGCCGAGCAGTACTTC. Full variable domain (rest looked up from reference TRBV7-2 and TRBJ2-7): GAGVSQSPSNKVTEKGKDVELRCDPISGHTALYWYRQSLGQGLEFLIYFQGNSAPDKSGLPSDRFSAERTGGSVSTLTIQRTQQEDSAVYLCASSLFRTGAAEQYFGPGTRLTVT.

This sequence joins TRBV27 and TRBJ2-1; 11 bases line up with TRBD1. The CDR3 spans 17 residues. CDR1 is MNHEY, CDR2 SMNVEV, per germline (reference sequence). V trimming: 0 bases; J trimming: 7 bases; junction bases outside the gene matches: 8. The CDR3, as DNA: TGTGCCAGCAGTTTATCGAGCACCGGGACAGGGGGTAATGAGCAGTTCTTC. Translation: CASSLSSTGTGGNEQFF.

This clone was observed a handful of times. The V and J genes are TRBV10-1 and TRBJ1-3, with D maybe TRBD1 (5 bases). The CDR3 is made up of 16 amino acids. Germline V lookup: CDR1 WNHNN, CDR2 SYGVQD (reference sequence). V lost 5 bases and J 4 bases, leaving 18 bases between the germline ends. The CDR3 is CASSSPGVRVGNTIYF. The CDR3 bases are TGCGCCAGCAGTTCCCCGGGGGTTCGAGTCGGAAACACCATATATTTT.

The chain has TRBV19 and TRBJ1-5; 8 bases match TRBD1. The CDR3 has 16 residues. The germline V gene has CDR1 LNHDA and CDR2 SQIVND (reference sequence). Trimming removed 2 bases from V and 2 bases from J; junction bases left unmatched: 5. The CDR3 region is CASSIRTGGGNQPQHF. In DNA, the CDR3 is TGTGCCAGTAGTATACGAACAGGGGGGGGCAATCAGCCCCAGCATTTT.

The chain is built from TRBV6-5 and TRBJ2-7, with 10 bases that match TRBD2. This CDR3 contains 15 residues. The ends lost 6 bases at V and 3 bases at J; junction bases unmatched: 8. Germline CDR1 is MNHEY and CDR2 is SVGAGI. CDR3 in amino acids: CASRRTGTSDYEQYF. The CDR3 DNA reads TGTGCCAGCAGGCGGACCGGGACTAGCGACTACGAGCAGTACTTC.

This clone was recorded only once. The chain is built from TRBV4-2 and TRBJ2-1; 12 bases agree with TRBD2. Per germline, CDR1 LGHNA and CDR2 YNFKEQ. V gave up 2 bases and J gave up 7 bases; unmatched junction bases: 6. This CDR3 region has 16 residues. The CDR3 sequence is CASSQRTSGVWNEQFF. The CDR3 bases are TGTGCCAGCAGCCAACGGACTAGCGGGGTTTGGAATGAGCAGTTCTTC.

The V gene is TRBV11-3, the J gene TRBJ2-1; TRBD2 aligns across 12 bases. The CDR3 is 18 residues long. With 6 bases clipped from V and 8 bases from J, the junction kept 17 bases outside the gene matches. The V gene's germline CDR1 is SGHNT and CDR2 YENEEA. The CDR3 bases are TGTGCCAGCAGTCAATCGGGGACTAGCGGGTCGTCCGCGCATGAGCAGTTCTTC. Amino acids: CASSQSGTSGSSAHEQFF.

The genes are TRBV9 and TRBJ2-4; 9 bases map to TRBD1. The V gene's germline CDR1 is SGDLS and CDR2 YYNGEE. CDR3 length: 14 amino acids. Germline trimming cut 3 bases from V and 8 bases from J; bases unmatched to any gene: 6. CDR3 bases: TGTGCCAGCAGCGCAACAGGGGGCCGGGACATTCAGTACTTC. It translates to CASSATGGRDIQYF.

The CDR3 DNA sequence: TGTGCCAGCTCACCAATCGCGGTTCCAGCTGTGGGTGAAAAACTGTTTTTT. Translation gives CASSPIAVPAVGEKLFF. The J gene is TRBJ1-4, the V gene TRBV18; D not resolved. Germline CDR1 reads KGHSH; CDR2 reads LQKENI. Trimming stripped 2 bases from V and 7 bases from J, with 20 bases between. This CDR3 comprises 17 residues.

This clone has only one observation. The chain joins TRBV11-2 to TRBJ2-5, with TRBD1 matching 8 bases. Germline CDR1 reads SGHAT; CDR2 reads FQNNGV. The V segment lost 5 bases and the J segment 4 bases; nucleotides outside the gene matches: 9. The CDR3 sequence is 15 residues long. CDR3 residues: CASSLGQGVGETQYF. The CDR3 nucleotides are TGTGCCAGCAGCCTAGGACAGGGTGTTGGAGAGACCCAGTACTTC.

The chain combines TRBV30 with TRBJ1-5, with D tentatively TRBD1 (5 bases). This CDR3 contains 13 residues. V shed 2 bases and J shed 7 bases, with 12 bases lying between them. Per the germline V gene, CDR1 is GTSNPN and CDR2 is SVGIG (reference sequence). CDR3 protein: CAWSSGYSQPQHF. CDR3 DNA: TGTGCCTGGAGTTCAGGGTATTCGCAGCCCCAGCATTTT.

V usage is TRBV19 and J usage is TRBJ2-7; 9 bases fit TRBD1. The J segment lost 5 bases and the V segment lost 4 bases, leaving 9 bases of the junction unmatched. Germline values: CDR1 LNHDA, CDR2 SQIVND (reference sequence). This CDR3 spans 15 amino acids. DNA for the CDR3: TGTGCCAGTAGTACGGGACAGGGCCAGGTGCACGAGCAGTACTTC. This sequence encodes CASSTGQGQVHEQYF. The whole variable domain, remainder taken from reference TRBV19 and TRBJ2-7, is DGGITQSPKYLFRKEGQNVTLSCEQNLNHDAMYWYRQDPGQGLRLIYYSQIVNDFQKGDIAEGYSVSREKKESFPLTVTSAQKNPTAFYLCASSTGQGQVHEQYFGPGTRLTVT.

V is TRBV5-4 and J is TRBJ2-7; maybe TRBD1 (5 bases). The germline V gene encodes CDR1 SGHNT and CDR2 YYREEE (reference sequence). There are 15 residues in the CDR3. The V and J ends lost 0 bases and 6 bases respectively, with 16 bases between them. The CDR3 region has the DNA TGTGCCAGCAGCTTGGACTCTTTTAGGGGCGGCGAGCAGTACTTC. It translates to CASSLDSFRGGEQYF.

The chain combines TRBV19 with TRBJ1-3, with no clear D. V lost 3 bases to trimming and J lost 2 bases, with 8 bases between them. The CDR3 runs to 14 residues. Germline-derived CDR1 and CDR2 are LNHDA and SQIVND (reference sequence). The CDR3 sequence: CASSIRSAGNTIYF. The CDR3, as DNA: TGTGCCAGTAGTATCCGGTCGGCTGGAAACACCATATATTTT.

The rearrangement uses TRBV18 and TRBJ1-1; no firm D call. Germline V gene data show CDR1 as KGHSH and CDR2 as LQKENI. The CDR3 spans 14 residues. V lost 0 bases, J lost 1 base, and 6 bases lay in between. The CDR3 bases are TGTGCCAGCTCACCACCGGTCAGGAACACTGAAGCTTTCTTT. It encodes CASSPPVRNTEAFF.